A single sample gave rise to the 5 T cell receptor beta chains below, sequenced in a study of T cells after yellow fever vaccination. From the 5' RACE reads, TCRdb called clonotypes with MiXCR, one entry per CDR3 protein. Here the sample spans fewer than 450,000 distinct CDR3 sequences, more than 9% being singletons. The specimen was PBMCs, collected on the day of the first yellow fever vaccination. Receptors originate from a man aged 18 to 30 who received the YFV17D yellow fever vaccine.

This clonotype was counted between two and nine times. This chain joins TRBV7-6 and TRBJ2-5; D is ambiguous. Germline values: CDR1 SGHVS, CDR2 FNYEAQ. V lost 0 bases and J lost 9, with 14 bases in between. The CDR3 is 14 residues long. In nucleotides, the CDR3 is TGTGCCAGCAGCTTAGCGGGCTCTAAGGTGGCCCAGTACTTC. Amino acid sequence: CASSLAGSKVAQYF.

This clonotype appeared once. The J gene is TRBJ2-2, the V gene TRBV5-1; D unclear. V lost 0 bases and J 5 bases, leaving 8 bases between the germline ends. In germline, CDR1 is SGHRS, CDR2 YFSETQ. CDR3 size: 14 residues. Here the CDR3 reads CASSLGQWTGELFF. CDR3 DNA: TGCGCCAGCAGCTTGGGGCAGTGGACCGGGGAGCTGTTTTTT.

V gene TRBV5-1 combines with J gene TRBJ1-4; 7 bases are a match to TRBD1. V lost 4 bases and J lost 2; bases outside the gene matches: 5. CDR1 and CDR2 (germline): SGHRS, YFSETQ. The CDR3 runs to 15 residues. Here the CDR3 reads CASSRGTATNEKLFF. The CDR3 nucleotides are TGCGCCAGCAGCAGGGGGACAGCCACTAATGAAAAACTGTTTTTT.

The table lists this clonotype with a few counts. This sequence joins TRBV5-1 and TRBJ1-3; TRBD1 is a possible D gene (5 bases). Germline CDR1 is SGHRS and CDR2 is YFSETQ. This CDR3 is 17 amino acids long. Trimming stripped 3 bases from V and 0 bases from J, with 16 bases between. CDR3 sequence (DNA): TGCGCCAGCAGCTCCCAGGCCGGACACAGCTCTGGAAACACCATATATTTT. Amino acids: CASSSQAGHSSGNTIYF.

The V gene is TRBV6-1, the J gene TRBJ2-6, with a tentative D call TRBD1 (5 bases). The CDR3 runs 15 residues. V was shortened by 6 bases and J by 4 bases, with 13 bases between the two germline ends. CDR1 MNHNS and CDR2 SASEGT come from the germline V gene. The CDR3 is CASSKVQAGANVLTF. CDR3 DNA: TGTGCCAGCAGCAAAGTACAGGCCGGGGCCAACGTCCTGACTTTC.